This T cell receptor beta chain appears in the sequencing data of a study of OX40 agonist ivuxolimab in advanced cancers. The wider study: All patients had ivuxolimab intravenously every 2 weeks at 0.01 to 10 mg/kg.

Trimming left V 2 bases short and J 4 bases short, with 9 bases between. Germline V gives CDR1 MDHEN, CDR2 SYDVKM. The CDR3 has 14 amino acids. The method was immunoSEQ multiplex PCR; TCRdb's version includes in-frame clones alone and lacks a portion of them. The sample has around 66,000 clones, approximately 82% seen once. The rearrangement joins TRBV28 to TRBJ1-5; D is uncertain. The sample consisted of CD4+ or CD8+ T cells sorted from blood, taken in a trial of the OX40 agonist ivuxolimab. The source is an adult with an advanced solid tumor such as melanoma, head and neck, liver or kidney cancer. CDR3 sequence reads: CASSLLPGNQPQHF. CDR3 DNA: TGTGCCAGCAGTTTACTTCCGGGGAATCAGCCCCAGCATTTT.